The T cell receptor (beta chain) described here comes from a study of CD8 T cells in ankylosing spondylitis. CDR1 is SGHRS, CDR2 YFSETQ, per germline. The V gene lost 4 bases and the J gene lost 8 bases, with 15 bases spanning the gap. This CDR3 has 14 amino acids. TCRdb reprocessed the 5' RACE reads with MiXCR, giving one entry per CDR3 protein. Among more than 250,000 distinct CDR3 sequences listed, under 14% were seen once. The rearrangement joins TRBV5-1 to TRBJ2-2, with D unresolved. The sequence came from a female donor with ankylosing spondylitis or in good health (not recorded which). Sequencing was performed on blood, either unsorted or a sorted T cell fraction (not recorded which). The CDR3: CASSLPASSGELFF. CDR3 bases: TGCGCCAGCAGCCTCCCGGCGAGTTCTGGGGAGCTGTTTTTT.